Included here is one TCR beta chain sequence, with context. Its antigen is currently not known. No base quality values were provided; no much bigger clone lies one nucleotide off. This entry belongs to a study of CD8 T cells in Susac syndrome (dated by TCRdb to the late 2010s). Regarding the complete study: Of the Susac syndrome patients who were sequenced, roughly 6 had clinically active disease and eight were in clinical remission. At blood withdrawal, Susac syndrome patients were therapy-naive, treated with corticosteroids (with IVIg additionally given to some), or treated with IVIg alone. The study used repertoire sequencing to test whether antigen drove CD8+ T cell activation and differentiation in Susac syndrome. General conclusions and limits of the study: The TCR sequencing and HLA analysis was acknowledged to have included a relatively small number of individuals. No clonal expansion was detected in the CD4+ T cell repertoire of Susac syndrome patients.

V was cut back by 0 bases and J by 2 bases, leaving a gap of 10 bases between them. From the germline V gene, CDR1 is SQVTM and CDR2 is ANQGSEA. Inclusive of the bounding cysteine and phenylalanine, the CDR3 is 14 residues long. Left in the record is the CDR3 DNA by itself, 42 bases read in frame from the first base. RNA was extracted with the RNeasy kit and roughly 0.45 to 1 ug was reverse transcribed using random hexamers. TCR beta CDR3 regions were amplified with the immunoSEQ multiplex PCR assay covering 54 Vbeta and 13 Jbeta segments. To correct PCR amplification bias, a synthetic template baseline was used for both primer optimization and computational correction. On the authors' methods: Only productive sequences were kept, with reads annotated to V, D and J genes according to IMGT and analyzed in immunoSEQ Analyzer. Clonality was calculated as one minus the Shannon entropy normalized by log2 of the number of productive unique sequences. For each patient and control, public and private clones were evaluated within the 100 most prevalent clones. A clone was defined as Susac-specific if it was absent from the healthy and MS cohorts, from roughly 1,000 published viral clones and from other ImmuneACCESS disease sequences. TCRdb ran its own pipeline on the public reads, namely fastp trimming at Q25 and MiXCR clone calling, and kept in-frame beta chains. Duplicate CDR3 protein sequences are folded into a single record with the most common DNA and genes. The V and J calls shown here were made by TCRdb, not taken from the authors' results. The sample contains more than 200,000 distinct CDR3 sequences, roughly 93% of them found a single time. The ten largest account for under 0.2% of the sample.

High-throughput TCR beta sequencing profiled peripheral blood CD8+ and CD4+ T cells from healthy donors, Susac syndrome patients and multiple sclerosis patients. Recently defined diagnostic criteria for definite or probable disease were met by the Susac syndrome patients. Bulk CD8+ and CD4+ T cells were purified by magnetic negative isolation, while CD8+ TEMRA cells were enriched using FACS. Blood was collected in EDTA tubes and processed within 24 hours, with PBMCs isolated through density gradient centrifugation. PBMCs intended for TCR sequencing were cryopreserved in liquid nitrogen and thawed later in a water bath at 37 degrees C. The sorted or isolated CD4+, CD8+ and CD8+ TEMRA cells reached a purity of at least 90%.

This chain joins TRBV29-1 to TRBJ1-2, with a tentative D gene TRBD1 over 5 matching bases. The source material was CD4+ T cells from PBMCs. This TCR came from a human donor with Susac syndrome. The CDR3 loop reads CSVEESRVNYGYTF. DNA sequence: TGCAGCGTTGAAGAATCCAGGGTCAACTATGGCTACACCTTC.